This TCR beta chain derives from a study of blood T cell repertoires in COVID-19. About the research overall: The United States, Italy and Spain supplied acute and convalescent COVID-19 samples. From T cells, B-cell-depleted T cells, or PBMCs came the material, which was cDNA or gDNA.

This clone occurred a few times. Per the study methods: Counts of nucleated cells, estimated from reference gene primer amplification, were obtained. TCRdb's copy holds only in-frame clones and misses some; the assay was immunoSEQ multiplex PCR. The V and J calls and clone size are taken from that table; D and trimming were inferred from the DNA. In the table there are roughly 100,000 clones, 90% to 95% of which are singletons. This clonotype originated in a woman aged 50 to 65 in a cohort sampled during active COVID-19. Sample: peripheral blood.

The CDR3 DNA reads TGCGCCAGCAGCCAAGCCGTATTTAATTCACCCCTCCACTTT. Its protein is CASSQAVFNSPLHF. The genes are TRBV4-1 and TRBJ1-6; no firm D call. CDR3 length: 14 residues. Per the germline V gene, CDR1 is MGHRA and CDR2 is YSYEKL. Trimming took off 1 base at V and 6 bases at J, with 7 bases between the two ends.